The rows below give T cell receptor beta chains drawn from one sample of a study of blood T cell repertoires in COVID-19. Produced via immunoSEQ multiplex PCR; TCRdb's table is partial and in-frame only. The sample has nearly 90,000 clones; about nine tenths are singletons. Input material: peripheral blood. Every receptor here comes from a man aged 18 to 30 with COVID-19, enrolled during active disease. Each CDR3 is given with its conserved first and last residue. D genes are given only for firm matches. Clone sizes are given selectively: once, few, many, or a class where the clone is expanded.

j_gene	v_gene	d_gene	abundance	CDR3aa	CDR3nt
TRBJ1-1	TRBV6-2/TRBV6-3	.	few	CASSYAGVDTEAFF	TGTGCCAGCAGTTACGCAGGGGTGGACACTGAAGCTTTCTTT
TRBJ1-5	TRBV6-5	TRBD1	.	CASSYSRDRNQPQHF	TGTGCCAGCAGTTACTCCCGGGACAGAAATCAGCCCCAGCATTTT
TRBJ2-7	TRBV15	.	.	CATSGQVYSYEQYF	TGTGCCACCAGCGGGCAGGTTTACTCCTACGAGCAGTACTTC
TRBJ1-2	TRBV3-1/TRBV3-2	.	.	CASSQDPVLWFGYTF	TGTGCCAGCAGCCAAGATCCCGTCCTATGGTTCGGCTACACCTTC
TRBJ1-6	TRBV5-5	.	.	CASSFPSTDRHNSPLHF	TGTGCCAGCAGCTTCCCTTCAACGGACAGACATAATTCACCCCTCCACTTT
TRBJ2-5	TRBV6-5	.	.	CASSYGGFGETQYF	TGTGCCAGCAGTTACGGGGGGTTTGGAGAGACCCAGTACTTC
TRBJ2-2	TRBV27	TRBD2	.	CATTILGTSGRGELFF	TGTGCCACAACAATCCTCGGGACTAGCGGGAGAGGGGAGCTGTTTTTT
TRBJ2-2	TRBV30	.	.	CAWSVTGTGTGELFF	TGTGCCTGGAGTGTAACTGGGACTGGGACCGGGGAGCTGTTTTTT
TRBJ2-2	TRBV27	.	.	CASSLSIQGINGELFF	TGTGCCAGCAGTTTATCGATTCAGGGTATTAACGGGGAGCTGTTTTTT
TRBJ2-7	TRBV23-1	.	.	CASTQQAERAYEQYF	TGCGCCAGCACCCAACAGGCGGAGCGGGCCTACGAGCAGTACTTC
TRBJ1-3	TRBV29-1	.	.	CSVVLAGMRNTIYF	TGCAGCGTTGTTTTGGCAGGGATGAGAAACACCATATATTTT
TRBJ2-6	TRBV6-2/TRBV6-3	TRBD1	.	CASSYPGQGIPGANVLTF	TGTGCCAGCAGTTACCCGGGACAGGGGATTCCTGGGGCCAACGTCCTGACTTTC
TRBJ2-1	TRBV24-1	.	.	CATSARARRITRLVPFNEQFF	TGTGCCACCAGTGCACGAGCCAGAAGAATTACCCGACTAGTCCCCTTCAATGAGCAGTTCTTC
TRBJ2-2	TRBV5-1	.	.	CASSLDRVFTGELFF	TGCGCCAGCAGCTTGGACAGGGTATTTACCGGGGAGCTGTTTTTT
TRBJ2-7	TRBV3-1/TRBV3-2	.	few	CASPRGYEQYF	TGTGCCAGCCCCCGGGGTTACGAGCAGTACTTC
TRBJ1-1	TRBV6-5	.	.	CASTRGRNTEAFF	TGTGCCAGCACCCGAGGTAGGAACACTGAAGCTTTCTTT
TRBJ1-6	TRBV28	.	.	CASTREGYSYNSPLHF	TGTGCCAGCACCCGGGAAGGTTACTCCTATAATTCACCCCTCCACTTT
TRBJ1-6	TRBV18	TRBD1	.	CASSPDRASSPLHF	TGTGCCAGCTCGCCTGACAGGGCGAGTTCACCCCTCCACTTT
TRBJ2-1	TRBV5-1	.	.	CASSLEWRPEVDEQFF	TGCGCCAGCAGCTTGGAATGGCGCCCAGAGGTTGATGAGCAGTTCTTC
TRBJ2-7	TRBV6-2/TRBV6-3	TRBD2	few	CASSYREGPYEQYF	TGTGCCAGCAGTTACCGGGAGGGCCCCTACGAGCAGTACTTC
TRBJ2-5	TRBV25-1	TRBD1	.	CASSASGTGAPETQYF	TGTGCCAGCAGTGCTTCCGGGACAGGGGCGCCAGAGACCCAGTACTTC
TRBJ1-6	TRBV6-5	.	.	CASARQISYNSPLHF	TGTGCCAGCGCCCGACAGATCTCCTATAATTCACCCCTCCACTTT
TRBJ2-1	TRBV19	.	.	CASSYTTSSYNEQFF	TGTGCCAGTTCGTACACAACTAGCTCCTACAATGAGCAGTTCTTC
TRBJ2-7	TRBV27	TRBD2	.	CASSPGGTSYEQYF	TGTGCCAGCAGTCCGGGGGGGACCTCCTACGAGCAGTACTTC
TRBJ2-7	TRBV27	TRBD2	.	CASSLRGGPTYEQYF	TGTGCCAGCAGTTTGAGGGGAGGGCCGACCTACGAGCAGTACTTC
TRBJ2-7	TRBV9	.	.	CASSPRQAPSYEQYF	TGTGCCAGCAGCCCCCGACAGGCACCTTCCTACGAGCAGTACTTC
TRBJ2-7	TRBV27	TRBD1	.	CASSGQGLQQYF	TGTGCCAGCAGTGGACAGGGGTTACAGCAGTACTTC
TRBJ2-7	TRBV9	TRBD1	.	CASSPRTGGNYEQYF	TGTGCCAGCAGCCCCCGGACAGGGGGGAACTACGAGCAGTACTTC
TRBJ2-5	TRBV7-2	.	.	CASSLVVRLQETQYF	TGTGCCAGCAGCTTAGTCGTACGACTTCAAGAGACCCAGTACTTC
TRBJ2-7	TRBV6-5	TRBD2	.	CASGVAGKSSYEQYF	TGTGCCAGCGGCGTAGCGGGCAAGAGCTCCTACGAGCAGTACTTC
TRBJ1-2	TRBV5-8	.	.	CASSPGSRYYGYTF	TGTGCCAGCAGCCCCGGGAGCCGGTACTATGGCTACACCTTC
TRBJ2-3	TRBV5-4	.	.	CASSLGLPESTDTQYF	TGTGCCAGCAGCTTAGGACTCCCAGAAAGCACAGATACGCAGTATTTT
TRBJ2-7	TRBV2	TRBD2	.	CASSEGLAGYEQYF	TGTGCCAGCAGTGAAGGGCTAGCGGGATACGAGCAGTACTTC
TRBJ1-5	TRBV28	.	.	CASSPLAGGNQPQHF	TGTGCCAGCAGTCCCCTGGCTGGAGGTAATCAGCCCCAGCATTTT
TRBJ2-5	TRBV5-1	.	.	CASSLDSGQRETQYF	TGCGCCAGCAGCTTGGACTCAGGACAGAGGGAGACCCAGTACTTC
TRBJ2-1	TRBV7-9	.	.	CASTRGGNSYNEQFF	TGTGCCAGCACCCGTGGGGGGAATTCCTACAATGAGCAGTTCTTC
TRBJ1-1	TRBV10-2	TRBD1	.	CASGTGGLTEAFF	TGCGCCAGCGGGACAGGGGGCCTGACTGAGGCTTTCTTT
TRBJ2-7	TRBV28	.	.	CASSSPLRPYEQYF	TGTGCCAGCAGTTCCCCCTTGAGGCCCTACGAGCAGTACTTC
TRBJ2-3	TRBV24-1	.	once	CATSDPLSTTQYF	TGTGCCACCAGTGACCCACTAAGCACTACGCAGTATTTT
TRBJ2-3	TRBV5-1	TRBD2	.	CASGAGAITDTQYF	TGCGCCAGCGGAGCGGGAGCCATCACAGATACGCAGTATTTT
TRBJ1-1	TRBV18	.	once	CASSIRDRTEAFF	TGTGCCAGCTCGATTAGAGACAGGACTGAAGCTTTCTTT
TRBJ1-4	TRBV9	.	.	CASSVGGGKGEKLFF	TGTGCCAGCAGCGTAGGTGGAGGGAAGGGTGAAAAACTGTTTTTT
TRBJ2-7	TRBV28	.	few	CASSSLGLNYEQYF	TGTGCCAGCAGTTCCCTCGGACTGAACTACGAGCAGTACTTC
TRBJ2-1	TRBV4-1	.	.	CASSRQEDPVNEQFF	TGCGCCAGCAGCCGCCAAGAGGATCCAGTTAATGAGCAGTTCTTC
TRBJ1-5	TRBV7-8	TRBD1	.	CASSPRDRVGNQPQHF	TGTGCCAGCAGCCCCCGGGACAGGGTAGGGAATCAGCCCCAGCATTTT
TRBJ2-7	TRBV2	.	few	CASSEALGSYEQYF	TGTGCCAGCAGTGAAGCGCTGGGGAGCTACGAGCAGTACTTC
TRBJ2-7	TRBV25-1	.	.	CASSDERVYEQYF	TGTGCCAGCAGTGACGAGAGAGTCTACGAGCAGTACTTC
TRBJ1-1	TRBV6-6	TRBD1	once	CASTTGQGRTEAFF	TGTGCCAGCACCACAGGACAGGGGAGGACTGAAGCTTTCTTT
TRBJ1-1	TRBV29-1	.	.	CSVEGPAFSSTEAFF	TGCAGCGTTGAGGGGCCCGCCTTCAGTAGCACTGAAGCTTTCTTT
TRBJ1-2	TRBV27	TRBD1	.	CASSLLGQGWGYTF	TGTGCCAGCAGTCTACTGGGACAGGGCTGGGGCTACACCTTC
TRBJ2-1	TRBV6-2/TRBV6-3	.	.	CASSYARPRINEQFF	TGTGCCAGCAGTTACGCCAGGCCTCGGATCAATGAGCAGTTCTTC
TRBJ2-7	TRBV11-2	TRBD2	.	CASRPTSGPSSYEQYF	TGTGCCAGCAGACCCACTAGCGGGCCAAGCTCCTACGAGCAGTACTTC
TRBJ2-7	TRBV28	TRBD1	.	CASSLRQGYEQYF	TGTGCCAGCAGTTTGAGACAGGGCTACGAGCAGTACTTC
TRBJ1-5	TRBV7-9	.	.	CASSHGQLNQPQHF	TGTGCCAGCAGCCACGGACAGCTGAATCAGCCCCAGCATTTT
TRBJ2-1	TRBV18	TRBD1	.	CASSPRSDPGQGYNEQFF	TGTGCCAGCTCACCCCGGTCGGACCCGGGACAGGGGTACAATGAGCAGTTCTTC
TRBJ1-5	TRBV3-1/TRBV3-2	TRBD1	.	CASSRTGNQPQHF	TGTGCCAGCAGCCGGACAGGGAATCAGCCCCAGCATTTT
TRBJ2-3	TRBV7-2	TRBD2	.	CASSSLPGLAEDTQYF	TGTGCCAGCAGCTCACTCCCGGGACTAGCGGAGGATACGCAGTATTTT